The 17 T cell receptor beta chains given below trace back to one sample, sequenced in a study of metastatic and nonmetastatic thyroid tumors. Prior to thyroid surgery, none of the patients had received any treatment. With MiXCR, TCRdb reprocessed the PCR reads. The sample lists just over 70,000 clones; more than 15% were seen once. The sequencing input was blood. The receptors stem from a female donor with papillary thyroid cancer or a benign thyroid nodule (not recorded which). Some clones in this sample may be carry-over from other donors' samples.

This clone has at least ten counts. V and J are TRBV12-5 and TRBJ2-5; 12 nucleotides line up with TRBD1. Germline assignment: CDR1 LGHNT and CDR2 FRNRAP. With V trimmed by 1 base and J by 5 bases, 5 bases remained unmatched. The CDR3 runs 16 residues. In DNA, the CDR3 is TGTGCTAGTGGTTTGGGAGGGACAGGGGGCCGGGAGACCCAGTACTTC. Its translation: CASGLGGTGGRETQYF.

In its sample, this clone was seen many times. The chain combines TRBV11-3 with TRBJ2-5; 9 nucleotides agree with TRBD1. Germline assignment: CDR1 SGHNT and CDR2 YENEEA. V dropped 6 bases and J dropped 4; count of bases not matched to a gene: 6. CDR3 length: 14 residues. CDR3 residues: CASSWDRDGETQYF. DNA of the CDR3: TGTGCCAGCAGTTGGGACAGGGATGGAGAGACCCAGTACTTC.

This clone occurred many times. V and J are TRBV15 and TRBJ2-1; D tentatively fits TRBD1 or TRBD2 (5 bases each). Trimming left V 0 bases short and J 3 bases short, with 12 bases between. CDR1 LNHNV and CDR2 YYDKDF come from the germline V gene (reference sequence). There are 16 residues in the CDR3. Here the CDR3 DNA reads TGTGCCACCAGCAGAGAACCCGGGGCCGGCTACAATGAGCAGTTCTTC. It yields the protein CATSREPGAGYNEQFF.

This clone has a count of ten or more. This chain links TRBV29-1 with TRBJ2-7; no reliable D call. Germline V CDR1 and CDR2: SQVTM, ANQGSEA. CDR3 length equals 12 residues. V was cut by 7 bases and J by 2 bases, with 12 bases left in between. This CDR3 reads CSGGRAAYEQYF. The CDR3 DNA reads as TGCAGCGGTGGACGGGCCGCCTACGAGCAGTACTTC.

This clone was seen repeatedly, ten times or more. This sequence joins TRBV6-2 or TRBV6-3 and TRBJ2-1; TRBD2 matches at 16 bases. Germline V lookup: CDR1 MNHEY, CDR2 SVGEGT. The CDR3 totals 16 residues. J gave up 8 bases and V 6 bases, and 7 bases lay outside the gene matches. The CDR3 reads CASRISGTSGRDEQFF. The DNA for the CDR3 is TGTGCCAGCAGAATTTCCGGGACTAGCGGGAGGGATGAGCAGTTCTTC.

This clone was observed a few times. This chain uses TRBV20-1 with TRBJ2-2; TRBD1 is a possible D gene (5 bases). V lost 0 bases and J lost 2, with 13 bases in between. The germline CDR1 and CDR2 sequences are DFQATT and SNEGSKA (reference sequence). This CDR3 spans 16 amino acids. CDR3 nucleotides: TGCAGTGCTAGAGATCTGACAGATCCCAACACCGGGGAGCTGTTTTTT. As protein: CSARDLTDPNTGELFF.

This clone was found many times. The rearrangement joins TRBV3-1 to TRBJ2-5; D is uncertain. Trimming shortened V by 1 base and J by 5 bases, and 2 bases separated the two germline ends. This CDR3 is built from 11 residues. Germline V gene data show CDR1 as LGHDT and CDR2 as YNNKEL (reference sequence). The DNA for the CDR3 is TGTGCCAGCAGCCAAGCGGAGACCCAGTACTTC. Protein: CASSQAETQYF.

This clone was found many times. One junction end does not reproduce the germline sequence, and a read error may be involved. The chain combines TRBV6-1 with TRBJ1-4; D is uncertain. Germline assignment: CDR1 MNHNS and CDR2 SASEGT. CDR3 length: 15 residues. The CDR3 loop is CASSPLGITDEKLFF. CDR3 bases: TGTGCCAGCAGCCCCCTAGGGATAACTGATGAAAAACTGTTTTTT.

The V and J genes are TRBV11-2 and TRBJ1-1, with 7 bases fitting TRBD1. Germline CDR1 is SGHAT and CDR2 is FQNNGV. The V segment lost 5 bases and the J segment 2 bases; nucleotides outside the gene matches: 14. The CDR3 contains 17 residues. CDR3 in DNA: TGTGCCAGCAGCCCATCAGTGGCGGGACAGAGTAACACTGAAGCTTTCTTT. This codes for CASSPSVAGQSNTEAFF.

This clone was counted ten times or more. The chain has TRBV3-1 and TRBJ1-6; no reliable D call. The CDR3 is 13 residues long. Trimming took 0 bases from V and 8 from J, leaving 5 bases between them. Germline assignment: CDR1 LGHDT and CDR2 YNNKEL (reference sequence). In nucleotides, the CDR3 is TGTGCCAGCAGCCAAGATGACCATTCACCCCTCCACTTT. It specifies CASSQDDHSPLHF.

This clone occurred many times. V usage is TRBV27 and J usage is TRBJ1-3; TRBD1 matches at 10 bases. This CDR3 has 14 amino acids. V lost 6 bases and J lost 4; bases outside the gene matches: 3. Germline V gives CDR1 MNHEY, CDR2 SMNVEV (reference sequence). CDR3 DNA sequence: TGTGCCAGCAGGGGACAGGGGAACGGAAACACCATATATTTT. Translation: CASRGQGNGNTIYF.

This clone appeared many times. This chain links TRBV30 with TRBJ1-2; a weak D match, TRBD1 (6 bases). The V end lost 3 bases, the J end lost 4 bases, and 12 bases lay between the germline ends. This CDR3 contains 13 residues. Per the germline V gene, CDR1 is GTSNPN and CDR2 is SVGIG (reference sequence). The CDR3 nucleotides are TGTGCCTGGAGGCAGGACAGCCGCTATGGCTACACCTTC. Protein sequence: CAWRQDSRYGYTF.

The CDR3 spells CASSLGSQTGVSTLGLYF. The CDR3 bases are TGCGCCAGCAGCTTGGGGTCCCAAACAGGGGTTAGCACCCTGGGTCTGTACTTC. The chain recombines TRBV5-1 with TRBJ2-7; 7 nucleotides align to TRBD1. The CDR3 spans 18 residues. The junction had 24 bases not matched to a gene; V was cut back by 0 bases and J by 12 bases. The V gene's germline CDR1 is SGHRS and CDR2 YFSETQ.

This chain uses TRBV28 with TRBJ2-3, with D unresolved. The V end was cut by 10 bases, the J end by 8 bases, with 13 bases between. Germline V lookup: CDR1 MDHEN, CDR2 SYDVKM. The CDR3 runs 11 residues. The CDR3 loop reads CATLLRVTQYF. The CDR3 DNA reads TGTGCCACCCTTCTAAGAGTTACGCAGTATTTT.

This clone was detected many times. CDR3 sequence: CASSRSNEGQVTEAFF. CDR3 bases: TGTGCCAGCAGTCGGTCAAACGAGGGCCAAGTCACTGAAGCTTTCTTT. The V gene is TRBV2, the J gene TRBJ1-1; D unclear. Germline V gene sequence: CDR1 SNHLY, CDR2 FYNNEI. The V end lost 5 bases, the J end lost 4 bases, and 20 bases lay between the germline ends. CDR3 length: 16 residues.

The sample holds many counts of this clone. CDR3 protein: CASSLSGGGGNTIYF. The CDR3 DNA is TGTGCCAGCAGTTTATCGGGGGGAGGTGGAAACACCATATATTTT. V is TRBV28 and J is TRBJ1-3, with D maybe TRBD1 (5 bases). The V end was cut by 1 base, the J end by 3 bases, with 10 bases between. The CDR3 extends over 15 amino acids. From germline, CDR1 is MDHEN and CDR2 SYDVKM.

The chain combines TRBV6-1 with TRBJ2-2; D may match TRBD1 or TRBD2 (5 bases each). V gave up 6 bases and J gave up 9 bases, with 17 bases separating them. Germline CDR1 and CDR2: MNHNS and SASEGT. CDR3 length equals 14 residues. CDR3 loop: CASSWGGQIWELFF. The CDR3 DNA reads as TGTGCCAGCAGCTGGGGCGGGCAAATCTGGGAGCTGTTTTTT.